This TCR beta chain was recorded in a study of T cell repertoires in cytomegalovirus infection. On the study more broadly: From public TCR beta signatures came an indication of both CMV infection and matching HLA type. Findings of the study overall: Dominant in the ex vivo response were TCR beta clonotypes restricted by HLA-C and specific for CMV. Identification of carriers of CMV plus the relevant HLA was achieved through cumulative public TCR beta family frequency.

From germline, CDR1 is ENHRY and CDR2 SYGVKD. The V and J ends lost 6 bases and 3 bases respectively, with 8 bases between them. The CDR3 spans 13 residues. TCRdb independently ran MiXCR on the reads; one entry per CDR3 protein. The table records around 740,000 distinct CDR3 sequences, 35% to 45% of them present only once. This clonotype was counted between two and nine times. Antigen unknown. Material for sequencing was PBMCs. The rearrangement joins TRBV10-3 to TRBJ2-2; D uncertain. This TCR was sampled from a human donor in good health (CMV status not recorded). Some clones in this sample may be carry-over from other donors' samples. The CDR3 bases are TGTGCCATCAGGAGACTCGACACCGGGGAGCTGTTTTTT. Its protein product is CAIRRLDTGELFF.